What follows are 14 T cell receptor beta chains derived from one specimen sequenced in a study of long-term antiretroviral therapy in people with HIV. It was version v3.0 of the immunoSEQ assay that was run at survey level. Sequenced by immunoSEQ multiplex PCR; TCRdb stores in-frame clones only, minus some. The sample lists 27,000 or so clones, more than 75% occurring once. This material consisted of unsorted PBMCs, taken 4.8 years after starting antiretroviral therapy. The receptor source for this set is a man aged 35 to 55 with HIV.

V gene TRBV10-2 combines with J gene TRBJ2-7; perhaps TRBD1 as D (6 bases). Trimming shortened V by 3 bases and J by 7 bases, and 16 bases separated the two germline ends. The CDR3 is made up of 14 amino acids. The germline CDR1 and CDR2 sequences are WSHSY and SAAADI. In DNA, the CDR3 is TGCGCCAGCAGTGAAGTGGCGCCGAGGGGGGAGCAGTACTTC. Protein: CASSEVAPRGEQYF.

This chain joins TRBV6-5 and TRBJ2-7; 9 nucleotides align to TRBD2. The J segment lost 5 bases and the V segment lost 7 bases, leaving 9 bases of the junction unmatched. CDR1 and CDR2 from the germline V gene are MNHEY and SVGAGI. This CDR3 is built from 14 residues. CDR3 sequence: CASTYLAGSHEQYF. Written as DNA, the CDR3 is TGTGCCAGCACCTACCTAGCGGGAAGCCACGAGCAGTACTTC.

This clone was recorded once. This chain links TRBV7-3 with TRBJ2-3, with D uncertain. V lost 5 bases and J lost 0, with 12 bases in between. The CDR3 is 15 residues long. Germline lookup yields CDR1 SGHTA and CDR2 FQGTGA. This CDR3 is CASSQGGQSTDTQYF. CDR3 in DNA: TGTGCCAGCAGCCAAGGTGGGCAGAGCACAGATACGCAGTATTTT.

The chain uses TRBV2 and TRBJ2-2; 8 bases map to TRBD1. The length of the CDR3 is 17 residues. In germline, CDR1 is SNHLY, CDR2 FYNNEI. J gave up 6 bases and V 5 bases, and 14 bases lay outside the gene matches. CDR3 loop: CASSSPGQGATAGELFF. The DNA of the CDR3 is TGTGCCAGCAGTTCTCCTGGGCAGGGGGCTACCGCCGGGGAGCTGTTTTTT.

The chain employs TRBV28 and TRBJ1-1; 7 bases are a match to TRBD1. The CDR3 runs 11 residues. The V segment lost 6 bases and the J segment 9 bases; nucleotides outside the gene matches: 4. Germline V gene data show CDR1 as MDHEN and CDR2 as SYDVKM. The CDR3 nucleotides are TGTGCCAGCAGCCGGACAGGAAAAGCTTTCTTT. Its protein product is CASSRTGKAFF.

The chain links TRBV18 to TRBJ2-6, with no clear D. V was pared by 0 bases and J by 0 bases, with 12 bases between. The CDR3 has 18 residues. From germline, CDR1 is KGHSH and CDR2 LQKENI. The CDR3 DNA reads as TGTGCCAGCTCACCACCCGGGCGGAGCCCCTCTGGGGCCAACGTCCTGACTTTC. As protein: CASSPPGRSPSGANVLTF.

This clone was counted once. The chain has TRBV29-1 and TRBJ2-5; 10 bases fit TRBD2. J gave up 3 bases and V 8 bases, and 6 bases lay outside the gene matches. Germline CDR1 is SQVTM and CDR2 is ANQGSEA. This CDR3 has 13 residues. CDR3 coding DNA: TGCAGCCACCGGACTAGCGGTGAAGAGACCCAGTACTTC. Translation: CSHRTSGEETQYF.

This chain links TRBV27 with TRBJ2-7; 7 bases map to TRBD1. After removal of 6 bases from V and 3 bases from J, the junction contained 5 bases not matched to a gene. CDR3 length: 13 amino acids. Germline lookup yields CDR1 MNHEY and CDR2 SMNVEV (reference sequence). The DNA of the CDR3 is TGTGCCAGCAGCCGGGACAGATACTACGAGCAGTACTTC. Its translation is CASSRDRYYEQYF.

The chain couples TRBV18 to TRBJ1-4; D ambiguous. In germline, CDR1 is KGHSH, CDR2 LQKENI. The V and J ends lost 1 base and 0 bases respectively, with 6 bases between them. The CDR3 is 15 residues long. The CDR3 DNA reads as TGTGCCAGCTCACCACGCCTGACAACTAATGAAAAACTGTTTTTT. This gives the protein CASSPRLTTNEKLFF. The full variable domain, its missing parts supplied by reference TRBV18 and TRBJ1-4, is NAGVMQNPRHLVRRRGQEARLRCSPMKGHSHVYWYRQLPEEGLKFMVYLQKENIIDESGMPKERFSAEFPKEGPSILRIQQVVRGDSAAYFCASSPRLTTNEKLFFGSGTQLSVL.

The chain combines TRBV7-9 with TRBJ1-2; D is perhaps TRBD1 (5 bases). The V and J ends lost 6 bases and 4 bases respectively, with 18 bases between them. The CDR3 totals 15 residues. The germline gives CDR1 SEHNR, CDR2 FQNEAQ (reference sequence). CDR3 sequence: CASRPDQGYGYGYTF. DNA of the CDR3: TGTGCCAGCAGGCCGGATCAGGGTTATGGCTATGGCTACACCTTC.

The J gene is TRBJ2-2, the V gene TRBV12-5; D not certain. Germline V gene data show CDR1 as LGHNT and CDR2 as FRNRAP. V gave up 0 bases and J gave up 6 bases, with 2 bases separating them. This CDR3 spans 12 amino acids. CDR3 bases: TGTGCTAGTGGTTTGGTCTCCGGGGAGCTGTTTTTT. Residues: CASGLVSGELFF.

The V and J genes are TRBV2 and TRBJ2-7; maybe TRBD1 (5 bases). The V end was cut by 7 bases, the J end by 0 bases, with 19 bases between. Germline V lookup: CDR1 SNHLY, CDR2 FYNNEI. This CDR3 is 16 amino acids long. This chain's CDR3 is CASTAYTGRSSYEQYF. In nucleotides, the CDR3 is TGTGCCAGCACCGCTTATACAGGTCGGAGCTCCTACGAGCAGTACTTC.

This clone was counted a single time. This chain uses TRBV19 with TRBJ1-2; D is unresolved. The CDR3 contains 12 residues. CDR1 LNHDA and CDR2 SQIVND come from the germline V gene (reference sequence). Trimming left V 6 bases short and J 10 bases short, with 15 bases between. CDR3 nucleotides: TGTGCCAGTAGCCCCCGACCCGGGGACTACACCTTC. This encodes CASSPRPGDYTF.

V gene TRBV19 combines with J gene TRBJ1-2; 8 positions match TRBD1. The V and J ends lost 9 bases and 8 bases, in that order; junction bases with no gene match: 11. The CDR3 sequence is 13 residues long. CDR1 is LNHDA and CDR2 is SQIVND in the germline V gene (reference sequence). CDR3 protein: CASNTQGVGGYTF. In nucleotides, the CDR3 is TGTGCCAGCAACACACAGGGGGTCGGCGGCTACACCTTC. Full variable domain (rest looked up from reference TRBV19 and TRBJ1-2): DGGITQSPKYLFRKEGQNVTLSCEQNLNHDAMYWYRQDPGQGLRLIYYSQIVNDFQKGDIAEGYSVSREKKESFPLTVTSAQKNPTAFYLCASNTQGVGGYTFGSGTRLTVV.